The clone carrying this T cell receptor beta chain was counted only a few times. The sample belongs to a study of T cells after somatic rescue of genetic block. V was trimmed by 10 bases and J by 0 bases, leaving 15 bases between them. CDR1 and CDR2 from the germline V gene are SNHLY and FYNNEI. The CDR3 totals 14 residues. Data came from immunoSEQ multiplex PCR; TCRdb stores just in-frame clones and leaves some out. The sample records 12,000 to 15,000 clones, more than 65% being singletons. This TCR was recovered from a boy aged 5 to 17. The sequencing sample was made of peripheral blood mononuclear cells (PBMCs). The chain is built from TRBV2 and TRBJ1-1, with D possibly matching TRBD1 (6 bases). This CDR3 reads CATPGGRMNTEAFF. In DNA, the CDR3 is TGTGCCACCCCCGGGGGGCGGATGAACACTGAAGCTTTCTTT.